This T cell receptor (beta chain) was sequenced for a study of T cells in Graves' hyperthyroidism and ophthalmopathy. There were TCR beta CDR3 regions amplified from RNA transcripts. HTBI primers were the set used in a first-round RT-PCR of the TCR CDR3. TCRdb re-analysed the multiplex PCR reads in MiXCR, keeping a single row per CDR3 protein. The data show hundreds of thousands of distinct CDR3 sequences, over 35% seen once. This CDR3 spans 13 amino acids. Germline V CDR1 and CDR2: SQVTM, ANQGSEA. Losses at the gene ends were 8 bases for V and 7 bases for J; bases not matched to a gene: 9. Regarding this clonotype: Its antigen is currently unknown.

Notes on the study in general: Blood shared most expanded thyroid clonotypes above 0.001.

Source material: blood. The TCR sequence derives from a young man with Graves' hyperthyroidism. The chain employs TRBV29-1 and TRBJ1-5, with TRBD1 identical over 9 bases. CDR3 sequence: CSSEQGAGQPQHF. DNA for the CDR3: TGCAGCTCAGAACAGGGGGCCGGACAGCCCCAGCATTTT.